This is a list of T cell receptor beta chains from one sample in a study of vaccination and CD4 T cells after COVID-19. Their cognate antigens are unknown. TCRdb fed the PCR reads into MiXCR, producing one record per CDR3 protein. The table has under 20,000 distinct CDR3 sequences, about 69% seen once. Sequencing input: CD4+ T cells from blood, cultured in vitro. These receptors all come from a human donor who had recovered from COVID-19. Both conserved end residues are part of each CDR3. Each record gives: CDR3 DNA, CDR3 protein, V gene, clone size, D gene, J gene. A D gene is named only where the DNA matches it firmly. The size field is filled for only some rows; it gives once, few, many or a size class.

cdr3_nt: TGTGCCAGCAAACGGAACTTGAACACCATATATTTT
cdr3_aa: CASKRNLNTIYF
v_call: TRBV7-2
clone_size: -
d_call: -
j_call: TRBJ1-3

cdr3_nt: TGCAGTGCTACCGGACTAGCGGGACGTACAGATACGCAGTATTTT
cdr3_aa: CSATGLAGRTDTQYF
v_call: TRBV20-1
clone_size: -
d_call: TRBD2
j_call: TRBJ2-3

cdr3_nt: TGTGCCAGCTCTAAGGGGGCGGGTTGGGATCAGCCCCAGCATTTT
cdr3_aa: CASSKGAGWDQPQHF
v_call: TRBV18
clone_size: once
d_call: TRBD1
j_call: TRBJ1-5

cdr3_nt: TGTGCCAGCAGCCCGGGGGTGGGAAGCTCCTACGAGCAGTACTTC
cdr3_aa: CASSPGVGSSYEQYF
v_call: TRBV27
clone_size: -
d_call: -
j_call: TRBJ2-7

cdr3_nt: TGTGCCAGCAGCCCAACAGCCGCGGGGGAGACCCAGTACTTC
cdr3_aa: CASSPTAAGETQYF
v_call: TRBV7-7
clone_size: -
d_call: -
j_call: TRBJ2-5

cdr3_nt: TGCAGTGCTAGAGGAGCTTGGGCAGGCGGCCCCCGAAAAGACACTGAAGCTTTCTTT
cdr3_aa: CSARGAWAGGPRKDTEAFF
v_call: TRBV20-1
clone_size: -
d_call: -
j_call: TRBJ1-1

cdr3_nt: TGTGCCAGCAGCGTCACAGTACTCACTAACTATGGCTACACCTTC
cdr3_aa: CASSVTVLTNYGYTF
v_call: TRBV7-9
clone_size: -
d_call: -
j_call: TRBJ1-2

cdr3_nt: TGCAGCGTTGAAGGGGGGCCTTATGGCTACACCTTC
cdr3_aa: CSVEGGPYGYTF
v_call: TRBV29-1
clone_size: few
d_call: -
j_call: TRBJ1-2

cdr3_nt: TGTGCCAGCAGCCTCCCACCTCCCGGCGTCCACAACACCCAGGGGGGAAATGGCTACACCTTC
cdr3_aa: CASSLPPPGVHNTQGGNGYTF
v_call: TRBV4-2
clone_size: -
d_call: TRBD1
j_call: TRBJ1-2

cdr3_nt: TGTGCCAGCAGGAATACAGGGAGGTTTAGCAATCAGCCCCAGCATTTT
cdr3_aa: CASRNTGRFSNQPQHF
v_call: TRBV2
clone_size: -
d_call: -
j_call: TRBJ1-5